This entry features one TCR beta chain sequence. The data derive from a study of T cell responses to AZD1222 COVID-19 vaccine. TCRdb's copy holds only in-frame clones and misses some; the assay was immunoSEQ multiplex PCR. The sample includes approximately 150,000 clones, about nine tenths of them seen just once. The CDR3 has 10 residues. Trimming removed 10 bases at V and 6 bases at J, with 10 bases between. Germline CDR1 is MDHEN and CDR2 is SYDVKM. The material was peripheral blood, obtained 28 days after the second AZD1222 dose. The receptor was derived from an adult who received the AZD1222 COVID-19 vaccine. The chain links TRBV28 to TRBJ2-7; maybe TRBD2 (7 bases). CDR3 amino acids: CAIGGGEQYF. In DNA form, the CDR3 reads TGTGCCATAGGGGGGGGCGAGCAGTACTTC. The full variable domain, completed using reference TRBV28 and TRBJ2-7, is DVKVTQSSRYLVKRTGEKVFLECVQDMDHENMFWYRQDPGLGLRLIYFSYDVKMKEKGDIPEGYSVSREKKERFSLILESASTNQTSMYLCAIGGGEQYFGPGTRLTVT.